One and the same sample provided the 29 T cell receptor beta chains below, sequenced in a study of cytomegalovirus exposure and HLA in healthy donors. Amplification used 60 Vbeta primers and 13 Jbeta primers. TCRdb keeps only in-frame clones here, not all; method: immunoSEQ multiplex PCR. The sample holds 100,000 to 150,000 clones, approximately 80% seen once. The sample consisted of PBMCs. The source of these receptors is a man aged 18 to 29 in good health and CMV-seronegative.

The CDR3 DNA reads TGTGCCAGTAGTTACAGGGTAGCAGATACGCAGTATTTT. It yields the protein CASSYRVADTQYF. J is TRBJ2-3 and V is TRBV19, with a tentative D call TRBD1 (6 bases). The CDR3 loop spans 13 amino acids. The V gene lost 5 bases and the J gene lost 4 bases, with 10 bases spanning the gap. Germline values: CDR1 LNHDA, CDR2 SQIVND (reference sequence).

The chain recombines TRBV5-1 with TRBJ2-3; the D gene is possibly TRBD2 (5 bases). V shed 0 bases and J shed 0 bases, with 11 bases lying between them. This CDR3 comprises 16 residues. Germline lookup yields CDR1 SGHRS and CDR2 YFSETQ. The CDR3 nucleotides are TGCGCCAGCAGCTTGGAGGGAGTAGTAAGCACAGATACGCAGTATTTT. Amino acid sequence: CASSLEGVVSTDTQYF.

The CDR3 DNA reads TGTGCCAGCAGGGACTTAGGACTTCTCACAGATACGCAGTATTTT. Translated: CASRDLGLLTDTQYF. The chain combines TRBV19 with TRBJ2-3, with a tentative D call TRBD2 (6 bases). The CDR3 consists of 15 residues. CDR1 and CDR2 from the germline V gene are LNHDA and SQIVND (reference sequence). Deletions cut 9 bases from V and 2 bases from J, with 18 bases between.

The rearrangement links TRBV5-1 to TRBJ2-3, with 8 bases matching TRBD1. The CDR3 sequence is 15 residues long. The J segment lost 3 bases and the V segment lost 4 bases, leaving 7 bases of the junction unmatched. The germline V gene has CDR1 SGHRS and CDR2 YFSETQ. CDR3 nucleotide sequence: TGCGCCAGCAGCACCGGAACAGGGGGAACAGATACGCAGTATTTT. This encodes CASSTGTGGTDTQYF.

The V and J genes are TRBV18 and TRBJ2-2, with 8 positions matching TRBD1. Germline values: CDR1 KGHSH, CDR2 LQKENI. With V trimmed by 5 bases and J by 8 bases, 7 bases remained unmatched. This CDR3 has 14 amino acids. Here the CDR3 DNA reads TGTGCCAGCTCAACCGGACGGACAGGGGGGGAGCTGTTTTTT. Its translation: CASSTGRTGGELFF.

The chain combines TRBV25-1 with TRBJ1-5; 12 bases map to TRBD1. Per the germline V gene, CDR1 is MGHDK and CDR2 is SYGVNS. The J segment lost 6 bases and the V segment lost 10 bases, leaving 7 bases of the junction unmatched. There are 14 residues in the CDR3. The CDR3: CATGTGGGGQPQHF. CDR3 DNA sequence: TGTGCCACCGGGACAGGGGGCGGGGGTCAGCCCCAGCATTTT. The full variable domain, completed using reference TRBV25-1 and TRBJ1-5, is EADIYQTPRYLVIGTGKKITLECSQTMGHDKMYWYQQDPGMELHLIHYSYGVNSTEKGDLSSESTVSRIRTEHFPLTLESARPSHTSQYLCATGTGGGGQPQHFGDGTRLSIL.

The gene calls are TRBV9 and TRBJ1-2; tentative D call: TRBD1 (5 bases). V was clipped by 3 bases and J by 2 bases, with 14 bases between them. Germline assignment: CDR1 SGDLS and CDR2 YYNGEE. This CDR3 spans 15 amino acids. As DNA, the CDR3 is TGTGCCAGCAGCGCGGGGGGACGAGGAAACTATGGCTACACCTTC. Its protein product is CASSAGGRGNYGYTF.

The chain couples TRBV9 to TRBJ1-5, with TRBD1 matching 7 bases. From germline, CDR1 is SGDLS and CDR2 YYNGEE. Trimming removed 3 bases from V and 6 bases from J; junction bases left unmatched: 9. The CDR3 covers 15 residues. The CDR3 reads CASSASGGPRQPQHF. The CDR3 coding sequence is TGTGCCAGCAGCGCCTCAGGGGGACCACGTCAGCCCCAGCATTTT. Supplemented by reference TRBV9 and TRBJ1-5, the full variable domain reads DSGVTQTPKHLITATGQRVTLRCSPRSGDLSVYWYQQSLDQGLQFLIQYYNGEERAKGNILERFSAQQFPDLHSELNLSSLELGDSALYFCASSASGGPRQPQHFGDGTRLSIL.

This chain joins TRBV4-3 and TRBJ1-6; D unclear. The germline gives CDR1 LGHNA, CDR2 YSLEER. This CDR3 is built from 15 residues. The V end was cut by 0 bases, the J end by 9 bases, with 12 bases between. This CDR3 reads CASSQDPGVSSPLHF. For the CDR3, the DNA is TGCGCCAGCAGCCAAGATCCCGGGGTCAGTTCACCCCTCCACTTT.

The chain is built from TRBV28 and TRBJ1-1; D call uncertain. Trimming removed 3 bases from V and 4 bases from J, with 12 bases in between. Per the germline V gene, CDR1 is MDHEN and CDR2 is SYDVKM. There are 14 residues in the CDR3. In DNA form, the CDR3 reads TGTGCCAGCAGTTTCCCGGGGTTTGGCACTGAAGCTTTCTTT. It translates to CASSFPGFGTEAFF.

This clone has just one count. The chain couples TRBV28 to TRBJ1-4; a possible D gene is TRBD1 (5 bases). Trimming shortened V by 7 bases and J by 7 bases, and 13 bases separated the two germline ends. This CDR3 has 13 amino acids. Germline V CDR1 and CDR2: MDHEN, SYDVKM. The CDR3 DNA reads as TGTGCCAGCAAGGACAAGGGAATTGAAAAACTGTTTTTT. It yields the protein CASKDKGIEKLFF.

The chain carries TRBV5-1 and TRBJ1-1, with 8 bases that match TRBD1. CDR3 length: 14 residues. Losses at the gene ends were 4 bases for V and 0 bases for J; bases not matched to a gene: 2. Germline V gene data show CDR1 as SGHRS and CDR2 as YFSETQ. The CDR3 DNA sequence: TGCGCCAGCAGCCGACAGGGGATGAACACTGAAGCTTTCTTT. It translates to CASSRQGMNTEAFF.

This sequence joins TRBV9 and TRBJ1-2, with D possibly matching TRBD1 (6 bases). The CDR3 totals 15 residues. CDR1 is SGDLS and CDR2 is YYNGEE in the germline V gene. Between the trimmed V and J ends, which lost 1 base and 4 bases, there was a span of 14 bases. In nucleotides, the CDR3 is TGTGCCAGCAGCGTACGAGGGACATGGATCTATGGCTACACCTTC. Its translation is CASSVRGTWIYGYTF.

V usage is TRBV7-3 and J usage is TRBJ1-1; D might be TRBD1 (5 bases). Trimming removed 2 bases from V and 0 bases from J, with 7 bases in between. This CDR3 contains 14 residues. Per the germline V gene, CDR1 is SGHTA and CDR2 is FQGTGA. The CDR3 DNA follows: TGTGCCAGCAGCTTACAGGGAATGAACACTGAAGCTTTCTTT. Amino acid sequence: CASSLQGMNTEAFF. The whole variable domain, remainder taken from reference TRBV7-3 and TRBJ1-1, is GAGVSQTPSNKVTEKGKYVELRCDPISGHTALYWYRQSLGQGPEFLIYFQGTGAADDSGLPNDRFFAVRPEGSVSTLKIQRTERGDSAVYLCASSLQGMNTEAFFGQGTRLTVV.

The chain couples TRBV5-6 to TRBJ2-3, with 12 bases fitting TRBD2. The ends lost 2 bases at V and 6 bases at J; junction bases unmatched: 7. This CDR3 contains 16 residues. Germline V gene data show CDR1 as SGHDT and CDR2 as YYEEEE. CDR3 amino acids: CASSFVLAGGSDTQYF. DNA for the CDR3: TGTGCCAGCAGCTTTGTACTAGCGGGGGGATCGGATACGCAGTATTTT. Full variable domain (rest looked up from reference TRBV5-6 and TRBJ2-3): DAGVTQSPTHLIKTRGQQVTLRCSPKSGHDTVSWYQQALGQGPQFIFQYYEEEERQRGNFPDRFSGHQFPNYSSELNVNALLLGDSALYLCASSFVLAGGSDTQYFGPGTRLTVL.

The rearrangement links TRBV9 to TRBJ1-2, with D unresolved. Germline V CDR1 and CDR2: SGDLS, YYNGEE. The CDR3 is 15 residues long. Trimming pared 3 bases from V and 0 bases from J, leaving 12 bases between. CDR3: CASSAGTVANYGYTF. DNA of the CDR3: TGTGCCAGCAGCGCCGGTACAGTAGCTAACTATGGCTACACCTTC.

CDR3 in DNA: TGCAGCGTGACGCACAGGGCTACCTCCTACGAGCAGTACTTC. Protein product: CSVTHRATSYEQYF. The chain uses TRBV29-1 and TRBJ2-7; weak D call: TRBD1 (6 bases). This CDR3 spans 14 amino acids. V was shortened by 6 bases and J by 0 bases, with 15 bases between the two germline ends. Per germline, CDR1 SQVTM and CDR2 ANQGSEA.

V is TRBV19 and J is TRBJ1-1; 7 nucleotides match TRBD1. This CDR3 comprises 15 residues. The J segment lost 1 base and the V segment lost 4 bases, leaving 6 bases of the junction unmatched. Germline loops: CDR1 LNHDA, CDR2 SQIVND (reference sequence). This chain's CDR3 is CASSKTGPRNTEAFF. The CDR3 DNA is TGTGCCAGTAGTAAGACAGGGCCAAGGAACACTGAAGCTTTCTTT. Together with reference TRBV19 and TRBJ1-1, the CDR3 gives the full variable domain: DGGITQSPKYLFRKEGQNVTLSCEQNLNHDAMYWYRQDPGQGLRLIYYSQIVNDFQKGDIAEGYSVSREKKESFPLTVTSAQKNPTAFYLCASSKTGPRNTEAFFGQGTRLTVV.

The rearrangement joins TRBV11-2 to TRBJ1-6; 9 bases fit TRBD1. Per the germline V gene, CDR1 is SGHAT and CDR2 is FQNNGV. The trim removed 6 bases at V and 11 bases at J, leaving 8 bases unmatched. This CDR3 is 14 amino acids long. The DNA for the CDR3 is TGTGCCAGCAGACCGGACAGGGGTACTCCACCCCTCCACTTT. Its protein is CASRPDRGTPPLHF.

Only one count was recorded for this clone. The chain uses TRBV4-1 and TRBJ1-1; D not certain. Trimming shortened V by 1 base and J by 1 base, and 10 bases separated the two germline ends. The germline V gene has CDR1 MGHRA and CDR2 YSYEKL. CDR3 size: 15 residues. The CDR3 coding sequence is TGCGCCAGCAGCCAAGCCCCAAACAGGAACACTGAAGCTTTCTTT. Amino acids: CASSQAPNRNTEAFF.

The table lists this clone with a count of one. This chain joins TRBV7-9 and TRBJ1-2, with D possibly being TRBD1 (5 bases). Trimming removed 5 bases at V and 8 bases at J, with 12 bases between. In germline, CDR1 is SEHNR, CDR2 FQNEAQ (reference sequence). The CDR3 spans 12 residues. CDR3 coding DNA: TGTGCCAGCAGCGGCCCCCAGGGCGGCTACACCTTC. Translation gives CASSGPQGGYTF.

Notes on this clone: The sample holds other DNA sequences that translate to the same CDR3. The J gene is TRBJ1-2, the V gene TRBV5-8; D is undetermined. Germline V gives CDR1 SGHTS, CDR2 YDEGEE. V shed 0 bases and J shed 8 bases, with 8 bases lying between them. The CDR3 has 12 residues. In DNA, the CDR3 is TGTGCCAGCAGCTTGGAAGCGGGGGGCTACACCTTC. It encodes CASSLEAGGYTF.

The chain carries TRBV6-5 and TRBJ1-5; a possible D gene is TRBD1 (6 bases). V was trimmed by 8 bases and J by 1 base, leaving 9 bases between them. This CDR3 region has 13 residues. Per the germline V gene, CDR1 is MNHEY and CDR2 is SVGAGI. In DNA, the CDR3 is TGTGCCAGCGGTCAGGGGAGCAATCAGCCCCAGCATTTT. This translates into CASGQGSNQPQHF.

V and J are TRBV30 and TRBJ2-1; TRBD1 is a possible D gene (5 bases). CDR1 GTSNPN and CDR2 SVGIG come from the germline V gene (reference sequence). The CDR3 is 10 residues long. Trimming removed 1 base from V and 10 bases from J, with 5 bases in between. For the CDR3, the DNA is TGTGCCTGGAGTGAGGGGGAGCAGTTCTTC. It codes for CAWSEGEQFF.

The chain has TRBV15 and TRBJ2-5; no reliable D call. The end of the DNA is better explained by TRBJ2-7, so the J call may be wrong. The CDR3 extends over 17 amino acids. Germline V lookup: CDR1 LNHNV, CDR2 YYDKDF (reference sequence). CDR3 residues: CATSRHLGESPYYEQYF. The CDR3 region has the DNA TGTGCCACCAGCAGACACCTGGGCGAGTCTCCCTATTACGAGCAGTACTTC.

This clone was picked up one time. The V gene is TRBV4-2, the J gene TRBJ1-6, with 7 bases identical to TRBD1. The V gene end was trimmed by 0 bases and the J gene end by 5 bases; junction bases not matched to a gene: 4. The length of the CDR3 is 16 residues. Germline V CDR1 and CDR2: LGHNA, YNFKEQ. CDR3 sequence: CASSQDGGQDNSPLHF. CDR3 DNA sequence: TGTGCCAGCAGCCAAGATGGAGGACAGGATAATTCACCCCTCCACTTT.

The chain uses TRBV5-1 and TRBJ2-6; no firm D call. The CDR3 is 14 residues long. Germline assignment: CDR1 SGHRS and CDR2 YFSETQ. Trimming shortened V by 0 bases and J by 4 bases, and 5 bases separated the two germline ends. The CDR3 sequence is CASSLVLGANVLTF. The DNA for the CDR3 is TGCGCCAGCAGCTTGGTTCTCGGGGCCAACGTCCTGACTTTC.

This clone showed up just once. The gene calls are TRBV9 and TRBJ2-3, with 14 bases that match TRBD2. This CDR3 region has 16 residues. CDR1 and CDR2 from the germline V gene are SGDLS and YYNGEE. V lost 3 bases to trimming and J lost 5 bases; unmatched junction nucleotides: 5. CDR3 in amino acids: CASSGGTSGGQDTQYF. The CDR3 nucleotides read TGTGCCAGCAGCGGAGGGACTAGCGGGGGTCAAGATACGCAGTATTTT.

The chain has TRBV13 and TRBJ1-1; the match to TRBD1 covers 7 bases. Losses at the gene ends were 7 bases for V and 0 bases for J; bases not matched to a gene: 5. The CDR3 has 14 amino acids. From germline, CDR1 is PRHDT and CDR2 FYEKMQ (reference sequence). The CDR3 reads CASTPQGMNTEAFF. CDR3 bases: TGTGCCAGCACCCCACAGGGGATGAACACTGAAGCTTTCTTT.